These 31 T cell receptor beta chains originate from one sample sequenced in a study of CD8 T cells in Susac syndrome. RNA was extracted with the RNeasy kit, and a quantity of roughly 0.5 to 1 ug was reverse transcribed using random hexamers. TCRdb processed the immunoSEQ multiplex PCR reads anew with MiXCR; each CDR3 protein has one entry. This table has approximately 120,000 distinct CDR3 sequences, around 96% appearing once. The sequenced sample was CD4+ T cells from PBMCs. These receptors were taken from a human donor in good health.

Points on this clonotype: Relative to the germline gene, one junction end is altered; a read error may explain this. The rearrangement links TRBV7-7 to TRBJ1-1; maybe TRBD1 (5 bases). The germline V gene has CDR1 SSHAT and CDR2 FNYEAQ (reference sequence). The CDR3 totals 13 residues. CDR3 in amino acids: CASSQVAGAEAFF. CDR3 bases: TGTGCTAGCAGCCAAGTTGCGGGGGCTGAAGCTTTCTTT.

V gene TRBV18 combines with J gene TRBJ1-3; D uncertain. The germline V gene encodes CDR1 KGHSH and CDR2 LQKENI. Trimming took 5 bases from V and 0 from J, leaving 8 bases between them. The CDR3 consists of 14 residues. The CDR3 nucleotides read TGTGCCAGCTCATTCGACATCTCTGGAAACACCATATATTTT. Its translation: CASSFDISGNTIYF.

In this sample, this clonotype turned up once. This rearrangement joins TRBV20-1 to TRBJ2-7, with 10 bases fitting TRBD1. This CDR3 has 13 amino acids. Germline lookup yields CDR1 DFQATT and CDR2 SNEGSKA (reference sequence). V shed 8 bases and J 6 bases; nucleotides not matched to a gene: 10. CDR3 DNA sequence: TGCAGTACCACGGGACAGGGGACGGTCGAGCAGTACTTC. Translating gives CSTTGQGTVEQYF.

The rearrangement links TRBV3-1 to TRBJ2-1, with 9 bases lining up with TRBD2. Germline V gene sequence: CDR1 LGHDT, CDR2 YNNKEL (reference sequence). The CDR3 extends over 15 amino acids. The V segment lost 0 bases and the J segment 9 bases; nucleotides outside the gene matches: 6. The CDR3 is CASSQEQSGRLEQFF. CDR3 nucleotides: TGTGCCAGCAGCCAAGAGCAGAGCGGGAGGCTTGAGCAGTTCTTC.

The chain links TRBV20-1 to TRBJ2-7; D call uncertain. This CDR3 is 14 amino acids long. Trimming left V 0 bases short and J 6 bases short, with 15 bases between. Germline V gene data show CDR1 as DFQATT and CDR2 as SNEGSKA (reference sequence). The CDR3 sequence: CSARDLLGLGEQYF. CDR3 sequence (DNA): TGCAGTGCTAGAGATCTCTTGGGATTGGGCGAGCAGTACTTC.

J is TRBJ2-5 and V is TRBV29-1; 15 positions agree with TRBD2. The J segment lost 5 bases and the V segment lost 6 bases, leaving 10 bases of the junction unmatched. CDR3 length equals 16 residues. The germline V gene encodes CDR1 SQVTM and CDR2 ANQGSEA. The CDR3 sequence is CSVQRTSGRARETQYF. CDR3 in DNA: TGCAGCGTACAACGGACTAGCGGGAGGGCAAGGGAGACCCAGTACTTC.

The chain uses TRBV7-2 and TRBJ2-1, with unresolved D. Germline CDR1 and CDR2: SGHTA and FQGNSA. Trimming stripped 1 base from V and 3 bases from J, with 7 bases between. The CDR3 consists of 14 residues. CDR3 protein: CASSLGGNYNEQFF. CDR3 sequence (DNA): TGTGCCAGCAGCTTAGGGGGAAACTACAATGAGCAGTTCTTC. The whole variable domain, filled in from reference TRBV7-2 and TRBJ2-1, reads GAGVSQSPSNKVTEKGKDVELRCDPISGHTALYWYRQSLGQGLEFLIYFQGNSAPDKSGLPSDRFSAERTGGSVSTLTIQRTQQEDSAVYLCASSLGGNYNEQFFGPGTRLTVL.

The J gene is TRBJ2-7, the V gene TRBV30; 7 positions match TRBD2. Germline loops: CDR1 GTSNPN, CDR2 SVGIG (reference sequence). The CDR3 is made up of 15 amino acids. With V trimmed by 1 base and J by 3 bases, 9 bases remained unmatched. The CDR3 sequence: CAWSAVWRERYEQYF. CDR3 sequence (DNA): TGTGCCTGGAGTGCGGTGTGGCGGGAGCGCTACGAGCAGTACTTC. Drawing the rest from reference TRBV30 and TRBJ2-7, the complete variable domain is SQTIHQWPATLVQPVGSPLSLECTVEGTSNPNLYWYRQAAGRGLQLLFYSVGIGQISSEVPQNLSASRPQDRQFILSSKKLLLSDSGFYLCAWSAVWRERYEQYFGPGTRLTVT.

The CDR3 bases are TGTGCCAGCAGCTTGGCCTACAAAGAGACCCAGTACTTC. Translation: CASSLAYKETQYF. The chain recombines TRBV5-6 with TRBJ2-5; D ambiguous. V was cut by 0 bases and J by 3 bases, with 6 bases left in between. CDR3 length: 13 residues. Germline values: CDR1 SGHDT, CDR2 YYEEEE.

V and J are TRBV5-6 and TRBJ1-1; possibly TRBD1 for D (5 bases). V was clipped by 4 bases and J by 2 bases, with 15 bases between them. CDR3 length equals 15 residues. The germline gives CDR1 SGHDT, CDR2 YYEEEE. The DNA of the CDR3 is TGTGCCAGCAGCGAGACGGGACGGTTAAACACTGAAGCTTTCTTT. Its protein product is CASSETGRLNTEAFF.

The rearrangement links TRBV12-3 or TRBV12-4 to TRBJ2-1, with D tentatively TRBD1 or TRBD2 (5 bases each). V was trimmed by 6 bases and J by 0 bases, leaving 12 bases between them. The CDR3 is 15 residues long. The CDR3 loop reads CASSSPGSSYNEQFF. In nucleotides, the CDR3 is TGTGCCAGCAGCTCTCCAGGGAGCTCCTACAATGAGCAGTTCTTC.

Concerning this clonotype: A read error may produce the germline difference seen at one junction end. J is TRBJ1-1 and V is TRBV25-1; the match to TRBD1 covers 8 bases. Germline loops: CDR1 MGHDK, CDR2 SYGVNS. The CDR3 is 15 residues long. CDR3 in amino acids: CASSDPRTGNAEAFF. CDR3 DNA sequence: TGTGCCAGCAGTGACCCCAGGACAGGGAACGCTGAAGCTTTCTTT.

CDR3 residues: CASSILAYEQYF. The CDR3 DNA reads TGTGCCAGCAGCATTCTGGCCTACGAGCAGTACTTC. This chain connects TRBV27 to TRBJ2-7, with no clear D. CDR1 and CDR2 from the germline V gene are MNHEY and SMNVEV (reference sequence). The CDR3 has 12 amino acids. The V and J ends lost 6 bases and 2 bases respectively, with 8 bases between them.

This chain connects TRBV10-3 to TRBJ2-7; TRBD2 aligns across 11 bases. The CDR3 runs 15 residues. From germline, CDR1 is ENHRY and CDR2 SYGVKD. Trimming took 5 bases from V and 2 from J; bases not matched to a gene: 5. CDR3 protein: CAISTGTSGTYEQYF. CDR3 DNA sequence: TGTGCCATCAGTACCGGGACTAGCGGTACCTACGAGCAGTACTTC.

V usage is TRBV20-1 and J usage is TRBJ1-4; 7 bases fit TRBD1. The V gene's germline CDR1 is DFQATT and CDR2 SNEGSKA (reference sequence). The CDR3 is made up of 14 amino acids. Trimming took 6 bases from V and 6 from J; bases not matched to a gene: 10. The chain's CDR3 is CSAGSGTADEKLFF. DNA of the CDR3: TGCAGTGCGGGATCCGGGACAGCTGATGAAAAACTGTTTTTT.

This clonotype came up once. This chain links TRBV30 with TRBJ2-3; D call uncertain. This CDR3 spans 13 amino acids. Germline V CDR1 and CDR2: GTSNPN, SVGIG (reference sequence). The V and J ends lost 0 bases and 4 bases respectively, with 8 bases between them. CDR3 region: CAWSVNPADTQYF. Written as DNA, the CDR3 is TGTGCCTGGAGTGTAAATCCGGCAGATACGCAGTATTTT.

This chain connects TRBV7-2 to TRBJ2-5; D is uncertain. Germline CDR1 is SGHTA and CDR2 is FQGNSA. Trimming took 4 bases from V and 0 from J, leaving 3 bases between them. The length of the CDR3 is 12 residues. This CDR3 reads CASSSNQETQYF. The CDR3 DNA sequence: TGTGCCAGCAGCTCCAACCAAGAGACCCAGTACTTC. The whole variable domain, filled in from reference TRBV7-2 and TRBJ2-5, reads GAGVSQSPSNKVTEKGKDVELRCDPISGHTALYWYRQSLGQGLEFLIYFQGNSAPDKSGLPSDRFSAERTGGSVSTLTIQRTQQEDSAVYLCASSSNQETQYFGPGTRLLVL.

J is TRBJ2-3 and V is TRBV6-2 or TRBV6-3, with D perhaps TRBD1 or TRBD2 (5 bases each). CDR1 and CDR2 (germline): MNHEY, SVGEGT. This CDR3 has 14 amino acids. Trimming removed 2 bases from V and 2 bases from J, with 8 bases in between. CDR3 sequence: CASSYRDDTDTQYF. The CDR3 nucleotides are TGTGCCAGCAGTTACCGGGACGACACAGATACGCAGTATTTT.

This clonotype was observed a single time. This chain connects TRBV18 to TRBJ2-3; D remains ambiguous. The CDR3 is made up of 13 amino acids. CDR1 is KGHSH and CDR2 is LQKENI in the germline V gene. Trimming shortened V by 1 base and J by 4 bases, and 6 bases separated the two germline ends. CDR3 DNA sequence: TGTGCCAGCTCACCACTACTACCAGATACGCAGTATTTT. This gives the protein CASSPLLPDTQYF.

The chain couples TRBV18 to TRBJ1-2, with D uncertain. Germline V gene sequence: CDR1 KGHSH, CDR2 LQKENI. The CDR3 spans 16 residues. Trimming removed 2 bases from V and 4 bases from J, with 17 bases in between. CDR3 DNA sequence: TGTGCCAGCTCACCAGAGGGTTTGGGGAGAGGCTATGGCTACACCTTC. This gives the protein CASSPEGLGRGYGYTF. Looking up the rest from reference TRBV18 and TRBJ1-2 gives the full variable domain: NAGVMQNPRHLVRRRGQEARLRCSPMKGHSHVYWYRQLPEEGLKFMVYLQKENIIDESGMPKERFSAEFPKEGPSILRIQQVVRGDSAAYFCASSPEGLGRGYGYTFGSGTRLTVV.

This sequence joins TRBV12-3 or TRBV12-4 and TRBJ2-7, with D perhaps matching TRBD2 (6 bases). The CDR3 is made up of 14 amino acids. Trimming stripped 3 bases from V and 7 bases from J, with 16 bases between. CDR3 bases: TGTGCCAGCAGTTTTCAGCGGGCCCCTGGGGAGCAGTACTTC. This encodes CASSFQRAPGEQYF.

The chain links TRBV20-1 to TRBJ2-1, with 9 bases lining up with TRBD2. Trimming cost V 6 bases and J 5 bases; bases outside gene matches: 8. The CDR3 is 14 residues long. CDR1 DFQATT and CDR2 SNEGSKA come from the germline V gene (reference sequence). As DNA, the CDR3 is TGCAGTGCGCCCCCCGCGGGAGGGAACAATGAGCAGTTCTTC. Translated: CSAPPAGGNNEQFF.

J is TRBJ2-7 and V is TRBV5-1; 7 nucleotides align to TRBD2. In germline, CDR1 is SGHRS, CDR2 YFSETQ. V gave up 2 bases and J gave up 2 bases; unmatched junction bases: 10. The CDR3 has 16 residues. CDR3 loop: CASSLTGTTPPYEQYF. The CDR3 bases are TGCGCCAGCAGCTTAACCGGGACTACCCCACCCTACGAGCAGTACTTC.

DNA for the CDR3: TGTGCCAGCAGCCCTGGTATCTATGGCTACACCTTC. This encodes CASSPGIYGYTF. The gene calls are TRBV6-1 and TRBJ1-2; no clear D gene. CDR1 MNHNS and CDR2 SASEGT come from the germline V gene. Deletions cut 6 bases from V and 4 bases from J, with 9 bases between. The CDR3 runs 12 residues.

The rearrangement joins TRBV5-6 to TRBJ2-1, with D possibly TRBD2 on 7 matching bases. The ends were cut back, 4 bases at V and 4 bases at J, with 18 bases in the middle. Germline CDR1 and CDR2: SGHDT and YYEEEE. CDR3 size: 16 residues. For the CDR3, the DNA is TGTGCCAGCAGCCGTCTCGTCAGCGGGACATACAATGAGCAGTTCTTC. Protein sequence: CASSRLVSGTYNEQFF.

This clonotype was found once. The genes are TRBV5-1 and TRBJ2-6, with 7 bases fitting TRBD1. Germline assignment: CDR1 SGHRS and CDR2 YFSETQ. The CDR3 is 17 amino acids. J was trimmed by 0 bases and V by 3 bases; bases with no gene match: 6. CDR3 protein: CASSSQTGTSGANVLTF. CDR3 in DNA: TGCGCCAGCAGCTCACAGACAGGGACCTCTGGGGCCAACGTCCTGACTTTC.

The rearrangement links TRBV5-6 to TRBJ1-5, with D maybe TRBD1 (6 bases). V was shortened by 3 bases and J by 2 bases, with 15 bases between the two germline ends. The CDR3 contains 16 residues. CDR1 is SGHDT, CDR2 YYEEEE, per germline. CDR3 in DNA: TGTGCCAGCAGCTCGTGGGGGCGCGACGGCAATCAGCCCCAGCATTTT. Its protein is CASSSWGRDGNQPQHF.

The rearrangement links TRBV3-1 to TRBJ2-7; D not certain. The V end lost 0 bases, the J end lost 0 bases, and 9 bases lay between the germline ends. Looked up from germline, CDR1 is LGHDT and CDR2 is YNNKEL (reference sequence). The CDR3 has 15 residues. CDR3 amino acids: CASSQDRLYSYEQYF. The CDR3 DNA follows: TGTGCCAGCAGCCAAGATCGGCTATACTCCTACGAGCAGTACTTC.

CDR3 in amino acids: CAISESSGSGYTF. For the CDR3, the DNA is TGTGCCATCAGTGAGTCGTCCGGGAGCGGCTACACCTTC. The V and J genes are TRBV10-3 and TRBJ1-2; D gene ambiguous. The germline V and J ends were trimmed by 0 bases and 8 bases, with 10 bases remaining between them. This CDR3 has 13 amino acids. CDR1 is ENHRY and CDR2 is SYGVKD in the germline V gene.

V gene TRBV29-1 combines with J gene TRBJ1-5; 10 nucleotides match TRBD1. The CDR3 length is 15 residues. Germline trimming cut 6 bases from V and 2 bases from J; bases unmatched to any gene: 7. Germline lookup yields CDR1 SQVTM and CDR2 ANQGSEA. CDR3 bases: TGCAGCGTCCGGACAGGGGGAAGTGGCAATCAGCCCCAGCATTTT. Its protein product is CSVRTGGSGNQPQHF.

CDR3 sequence (DNA): TGCGCCAGCAGCCCCGTAGGGAGGTCGACTAGCACAGATACGCAGTATTTT. It yields the protein CASSPVGRSTSTDTQYF. The chain links TRBV4-1 to TRBJ2-3; perhaps TRBD2 as D (6 bases). The CDR3 spans 17 residues. Trimming took off 4 bases at V and 0 bases at J, with 17 bases between the two ends. Germline CDR1 MGHRA, CDR2 YSYEKL.